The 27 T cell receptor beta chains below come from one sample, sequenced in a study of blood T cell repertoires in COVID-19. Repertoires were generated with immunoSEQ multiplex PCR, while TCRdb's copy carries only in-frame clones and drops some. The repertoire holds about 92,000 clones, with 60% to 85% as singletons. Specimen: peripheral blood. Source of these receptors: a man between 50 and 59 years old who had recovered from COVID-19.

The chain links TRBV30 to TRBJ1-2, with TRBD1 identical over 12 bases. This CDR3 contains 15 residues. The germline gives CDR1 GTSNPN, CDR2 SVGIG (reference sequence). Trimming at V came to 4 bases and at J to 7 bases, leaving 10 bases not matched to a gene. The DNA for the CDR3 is TGTGCCTGGATCCCCGGGGGACAGGGGGCCGGTGGCTACACCTTC. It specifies CAWIPGGQGAGGYTF.

The CDR3 region is CAISEGLAGQGPYEQYF. The CDR3, as DNA: TGTGCCATCAGTGAGGGACTAGCGGGACAGGGTCCCTACGAGCAGTACTTC. This chain connects TRBV10-3 to TRBJ2-7; TRBD2 aligns across 12 bases. V lost 2 bases to trimming and J lost 2 bases; unmatched junction nucleotides: 7. In germline, CDR1 is ENHRY, CDR2 SYGVKD. The CDR3 covers 17 residues.

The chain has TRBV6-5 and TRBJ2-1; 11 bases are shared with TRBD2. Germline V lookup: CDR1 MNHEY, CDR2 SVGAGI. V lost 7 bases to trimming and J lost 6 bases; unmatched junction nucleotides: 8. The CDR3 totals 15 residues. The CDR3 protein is CASTALAGAPNEQFF. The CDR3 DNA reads TGTGCCAGCACCGCACTAGCGGGGGCCCCCAATGAGCAGTTCTTC.

Here the CDR3 DNA reads TGTGCCAGCAGCCCAACCACTGGGAGCTCCTACAATGAGCAGTTCTTC. Its protein is CASSPTTGSSYNEQFF. The rearrangement uses TRBV7-2 and TRBJ2-1, with a possible D match to TRBD2 (5 bases). Germline V gene sequence: CDR1 SGHTA, CDR2 FQGNSA. The CDR3 has 16 residues. The ends were cut back, 5 bases at V and 0 bases at J, with 14 bases in the middle.

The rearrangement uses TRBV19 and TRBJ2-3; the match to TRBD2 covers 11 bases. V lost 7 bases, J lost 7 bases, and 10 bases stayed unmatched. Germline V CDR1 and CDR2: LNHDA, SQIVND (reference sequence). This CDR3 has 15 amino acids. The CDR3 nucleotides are TGTGCCAGTACTCCTAGCGGGGGGCCCGTCAATACGCAGTATTTT. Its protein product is CASTPSGGPVNTQYF. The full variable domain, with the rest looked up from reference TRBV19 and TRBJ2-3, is DGGITQSPKYLFRKEGQNVTLSCEQNLNHDAMYWYRQDPGQGLRLIYYSQIVNDFQKGDIAEGYSVSREKKESFPLTVTSAQKNPTAFYLCASTPSGGPVNTQYFGPGTRLTVL.

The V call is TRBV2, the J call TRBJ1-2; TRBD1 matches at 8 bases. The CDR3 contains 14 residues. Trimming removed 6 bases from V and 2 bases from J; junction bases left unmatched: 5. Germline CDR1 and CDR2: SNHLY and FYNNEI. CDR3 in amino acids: CASRENRGNYGYTF. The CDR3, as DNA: TGTGCCAGCAGGGAAAACAGGGGGAACTATGGCTACACCTTC.

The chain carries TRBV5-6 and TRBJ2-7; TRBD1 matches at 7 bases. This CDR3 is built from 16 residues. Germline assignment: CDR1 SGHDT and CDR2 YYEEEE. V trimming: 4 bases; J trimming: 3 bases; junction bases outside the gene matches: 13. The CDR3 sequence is CASSGGETGQIYEQYF. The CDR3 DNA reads TGTGCCAGCAGCGGAGGCGAGACAGGGCAGATCTACGAGCAGTACTTC.

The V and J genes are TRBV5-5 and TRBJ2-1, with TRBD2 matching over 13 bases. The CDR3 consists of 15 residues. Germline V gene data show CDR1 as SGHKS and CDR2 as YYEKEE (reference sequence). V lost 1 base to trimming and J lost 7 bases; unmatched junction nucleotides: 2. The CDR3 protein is CASSLTSGRANEQFF. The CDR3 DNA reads TGTGCCAGCAGCTTGACTAGCGGGAGGGCGAATGAGCAGTTCTTC. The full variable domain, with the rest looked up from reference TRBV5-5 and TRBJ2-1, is DAGVTQSPTHLIKTRGQQVTLRCSPISGHKSVSWYQQVLGQGPQFIFQYYEKEERGRGNFPDRFSARQFPNYSSELNVNALLLGDSALYLCASSLTSGRANEQFFGPGTRLTVL.

CDR3 in amino acids: CASSQTGYEQYF. The CDR3 DNA reads as TGTGCCAGTAGTCAAACAGGTTACGAGCAGTACTTC. V gene TRBV19 combines with J gene TRBJ2-7, with D possibly being TRBD1 (5 bases). Germline V CDR1 and CDR2: LNHDA, SQIVND (reference sequence). The V and J ends lost 5 bases and 4 bases respectively, with 9 bases between them. CDR3 length: 12 amino acids.

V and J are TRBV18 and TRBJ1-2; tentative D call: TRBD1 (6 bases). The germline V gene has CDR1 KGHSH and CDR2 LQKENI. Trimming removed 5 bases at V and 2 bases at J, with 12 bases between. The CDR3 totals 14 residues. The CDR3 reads CASSEDRFNYGYTF. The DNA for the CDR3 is TGTGCCAGCTCAGAGGACAGATTCAACTATGGCTACACCTTC.

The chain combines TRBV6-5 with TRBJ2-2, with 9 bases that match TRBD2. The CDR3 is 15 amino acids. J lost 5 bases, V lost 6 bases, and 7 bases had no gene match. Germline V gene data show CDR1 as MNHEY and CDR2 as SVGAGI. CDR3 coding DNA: TGTGCCAGCAGGCGAGCGGGAGGCGGGACCGGGGAGCTGTTTTTT. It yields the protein CASRRAGGGTGELFF.

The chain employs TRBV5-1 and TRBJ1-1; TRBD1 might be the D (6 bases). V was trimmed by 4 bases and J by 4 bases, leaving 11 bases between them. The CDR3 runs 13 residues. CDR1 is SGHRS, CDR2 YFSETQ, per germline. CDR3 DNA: TGCGCCAGCAGCAAATTACAGGGCACTGAAGCTTTCTTT. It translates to CASSKLQGTEAFF.

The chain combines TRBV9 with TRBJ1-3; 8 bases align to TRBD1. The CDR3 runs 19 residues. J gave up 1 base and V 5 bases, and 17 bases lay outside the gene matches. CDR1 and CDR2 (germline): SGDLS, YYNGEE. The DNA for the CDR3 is TGTGCCAGCAGTGCCGGGACAGGCGCCCTAGGGAGATCTGGAAACACCATATATTTT. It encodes CASSAGTGALGRSGNTIYF.

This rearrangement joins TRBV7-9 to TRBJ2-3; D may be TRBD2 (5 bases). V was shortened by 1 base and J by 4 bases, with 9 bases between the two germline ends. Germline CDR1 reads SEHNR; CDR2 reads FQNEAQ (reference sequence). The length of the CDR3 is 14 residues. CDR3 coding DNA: TGTGCCAGCAGCTTAGTACCTAGCCCAGATACGCAGTATTTT. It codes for CASSLVPSPDTQYF.

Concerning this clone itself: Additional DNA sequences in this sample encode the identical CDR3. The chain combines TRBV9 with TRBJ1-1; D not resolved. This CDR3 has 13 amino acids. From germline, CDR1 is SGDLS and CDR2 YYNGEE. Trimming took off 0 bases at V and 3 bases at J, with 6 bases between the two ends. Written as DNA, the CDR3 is TGTGCCAGCAGCGTAGACCGGGACACTGAAGCTTTCTTT. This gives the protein CASSVDRDTEAFF.

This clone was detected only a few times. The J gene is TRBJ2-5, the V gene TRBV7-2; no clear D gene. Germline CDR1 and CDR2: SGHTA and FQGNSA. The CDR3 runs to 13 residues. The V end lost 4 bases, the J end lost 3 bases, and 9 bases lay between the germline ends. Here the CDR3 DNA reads TGTGCCAGCAGCTCCCTAATGGAAGAGACCCAGTACTTC. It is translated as CASSSLMEETQYF.

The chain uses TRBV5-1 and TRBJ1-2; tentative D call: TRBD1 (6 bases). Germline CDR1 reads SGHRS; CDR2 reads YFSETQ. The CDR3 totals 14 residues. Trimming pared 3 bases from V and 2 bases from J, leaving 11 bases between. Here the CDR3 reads CASSSPDRNYGYTF. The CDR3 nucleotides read TGCGCCAGCAGCTCCCCAGACAGGAACTATGGCTACACCTTC. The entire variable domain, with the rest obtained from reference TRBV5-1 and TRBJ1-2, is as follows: KAGVTQTPRYLIKTRGQQVTLSCSPISGHRSVSWYQQTPGQGLQFLFEYFSETQRNKGNFPGRFSGRQFSNSRSEMNVSTLELGDSALYLCASSSPDRNYGYTFGSGTRLTVV.

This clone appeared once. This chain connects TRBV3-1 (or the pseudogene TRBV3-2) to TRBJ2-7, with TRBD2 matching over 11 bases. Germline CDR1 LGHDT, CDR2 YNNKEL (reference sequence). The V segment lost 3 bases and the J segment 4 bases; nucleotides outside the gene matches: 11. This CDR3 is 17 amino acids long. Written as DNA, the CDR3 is TGTGCCAGCAGCCACACCTGGGGGCGGACTAGCGGGTACGAGCAGTACTTC. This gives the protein CASSHTWGRTSGYEQYF.

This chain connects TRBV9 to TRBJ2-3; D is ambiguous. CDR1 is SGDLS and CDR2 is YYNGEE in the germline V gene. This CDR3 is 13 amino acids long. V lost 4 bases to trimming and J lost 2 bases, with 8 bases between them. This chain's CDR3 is CASSFQHTDTQYF. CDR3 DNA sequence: TGTGCCAGCAGCTTTCAACACACAGATACGCAGTATTTT.

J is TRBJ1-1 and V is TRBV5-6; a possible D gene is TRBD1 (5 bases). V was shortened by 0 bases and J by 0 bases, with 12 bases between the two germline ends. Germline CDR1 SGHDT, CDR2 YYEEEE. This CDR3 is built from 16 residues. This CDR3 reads CASSLVGGRVNTEAFF. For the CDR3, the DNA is TGTGCCAGCAGCTTGGTCGGGGGTCGGGTGAACACTGAAGCTTTCTTT. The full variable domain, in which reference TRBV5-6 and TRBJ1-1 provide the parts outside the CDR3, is DAGVTQSPTHLIKTRGQQVTLRCSPKSGHDTVSWYQQALGQGPQFIFQYYEEEERQRGNFPDRFSGHQFPNYSSELNVNALLLGDSALYLCASSLVGGRVNTEAFFGQGTRLTVV.

The CDR3 DNA reads TGTGCCACCAGCAGTTGGGGGCTAGCGGGGGACACCGGGGAGCTGTTTTTT. This sequence encodes CATSSWGLAGDTGELFF. This rearrangement joins TRBV15 to TRBJ2-2, with 10 bases lining up with TRBD2. J was trimmed by 3 bases and V by 3 bases; bases with no gene match: 7. Germline CDR1 reads LNHNV; CDR2 reads YYDKDF (reference sequence). The CDR3 spans 17 residues.

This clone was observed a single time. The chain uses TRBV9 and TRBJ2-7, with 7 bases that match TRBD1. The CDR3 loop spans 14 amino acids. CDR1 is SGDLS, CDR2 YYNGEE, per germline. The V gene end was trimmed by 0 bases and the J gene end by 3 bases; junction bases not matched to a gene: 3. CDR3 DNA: TGTGCCAGCAGCGTAGCCGGGACAGACTACGAGCAGTACTTC. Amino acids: CASSVAGTDYEQYF.

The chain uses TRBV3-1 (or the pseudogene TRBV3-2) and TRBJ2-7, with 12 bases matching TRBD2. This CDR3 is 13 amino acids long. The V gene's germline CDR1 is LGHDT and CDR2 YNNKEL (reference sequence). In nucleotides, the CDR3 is TGTGCCAGCAGCCTCGGACTAGCGGGGCCCGGGGTCGTC. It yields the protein CASSLGLAGPGVV.

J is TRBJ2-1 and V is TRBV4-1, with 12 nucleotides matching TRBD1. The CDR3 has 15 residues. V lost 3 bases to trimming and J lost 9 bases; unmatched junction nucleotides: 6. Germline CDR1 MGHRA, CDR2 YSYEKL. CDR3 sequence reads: CASSHLGQGAAEQFF. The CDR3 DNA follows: TGCGCCAGCAGCCATTTGGGACAGGGGGCGGCTGAGCAGTTCTTC.

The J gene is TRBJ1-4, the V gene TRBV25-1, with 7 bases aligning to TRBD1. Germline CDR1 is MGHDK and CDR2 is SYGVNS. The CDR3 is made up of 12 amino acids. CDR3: CGFQGDGEKLFF. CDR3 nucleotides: TGTGGGTTTCAGGGGGACGGTGAAAAACTGTTTTTT.

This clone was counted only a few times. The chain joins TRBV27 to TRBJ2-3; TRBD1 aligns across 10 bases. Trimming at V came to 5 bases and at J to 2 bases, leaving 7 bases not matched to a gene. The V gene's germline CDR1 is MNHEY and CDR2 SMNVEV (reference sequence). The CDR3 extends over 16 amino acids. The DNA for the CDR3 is TGTGCCAGCAGTGGCATCGGGACAGGGGTCACAGATACGCAGTATTTT. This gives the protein CASSGIGTGVTDTQYF.

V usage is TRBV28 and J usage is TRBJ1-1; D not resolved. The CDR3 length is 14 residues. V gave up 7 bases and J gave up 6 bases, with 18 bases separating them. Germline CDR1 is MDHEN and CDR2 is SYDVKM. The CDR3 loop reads CASTVTRSPPEAFF. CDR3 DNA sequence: TGTGCCAGCACCGTTACCCGGAGTCCTCCTGAAGCTTTCTTT.